This T cell receptor beta chain is drawn from a study of tissue T cells after allogeneic stem cell transplantation. Across the study: Samples with visible lymphocytes on H&E were prioritized for sequencing.

V was cut by 3 bases and J by 3 bases, with 14 bases left in between. This CDR3 has 15 amino acids. Per the germline V gene, CDR1 is MGHRA and CDR2 is YSYEKL. Survey-depth TCRbeta CDR3 sequencing reported V/J genes and productive frequencies. This table comes from immunoSEQ multiplex PCR, and its TCRdb copy is limited to in-frame clones, with some not included. The repertoire includes about 10,000 clones, 60% to 70% of them detected once, and around 28% sits in the top ten. With respect to this clone: Its antigen is unidentified. A much bigger clone sits one base away, suggesting this may be a read error. Other nucleotide sequences from this sample produce the same CDR3.

GI sites, liver, skin and spleen were taken after median 9.75 post-mortem hours. Study outcomes and limitations: Tissue-detected TCR repertoire was only partly captured by blood and spleen T cells.

Sequencing used tissue from the stomach, obtained at autopsy. The chain joins TRBV4-1 to TRBJ1-1; D might be TRBD1 (6 bases). This receptor was obtained from a male donor at least 60 years old with lung cancer. CDR3 sequence reads: CASSQGGNRDTEAFF. For the CDR3, the DNA is TGCGCCAGCAGCCAGGGAGGGAACAGGGACACTGAAGCTTTCTTT.